The present entry profiles one T cell receptor (beta chain) with its context. The clone's antigen remains unknown. There are no base qualities to consult, and no much larger clone falls within one base. This sample was taken from a study of brain T cells in children with intractable seizures (dated by TCRdb to 2020 to 2023). Study-wide context: A NanoString immunology panel was first used to screen resected brain tissue from some 51 pediatric epilepsy surgery cases for immune gene transcripts. Among the roughly 12 selected surgery cases, pre-surgery blood was additionally sequenced for eight, leaving four cases with brain tissue only. Beyond this particular receptor, the publication reports: The patients' HCMV serostatus was not known, and viral specificity was inferred solely from CDR3 sequence similarity. Because sequencing depth differed between pre- and post-surgery blood, the absence of clones from the pre-surgery sample may reflect undersampling.

Explained via the paper, the time point label denotes: resected brain tissue, or blood drawn just prior to surgery. The surgery cases with the highest brain T cell transcript signatures were chosen for TCR beta chain sequencing of brain tissue, and also of blood when blood was available. Patients had been treated with at least one anti-epileptic drug before surgery. The TCR-sequenced patients were children whose drug-resistant epilepsy was caused by tuberous sclerosis complex, focal cortical dysplasia, Rasmussen encephalitis or hemimegalencephaly. Blood samples were drawn just before the epilepsy surgery. The Monarch genomic DNA purification kit was used to extract bulk genomic DNA from unsorted brain tissue and from whole blood. The immunoSEQ assay was applied to genomic DNA to generate the TCR beta chain sequences. From the authors' description of their analysis: CDR3 sequences that did not begin with the conserved framework cysteine at position 104 were removed manually. Clonality was calculated as one minus the normalized Shannon's Diversity Index, with values ranging from 0 (maximal diversity) to 1 (oligoclonal). Chi-squared comparison-of-proportions tests were used to check whether the frequency of the same CDR3 differed between samples, for example brain versus blood. Public clonotypes were identified through searches of immuneACCESS, and similarity to known antiviral clonotypes was evaluated with the VDJdb browser. TCRdb obtained this table from immuneACCESS and retained in-frame rearrangements with V and J assigned. These tables miss some clones; where compared with another copy, unresolved V genes account for less than half of the shortfall, and the remainder is unexplained. V and J calls and clone size are copied from that table; D and trimming were computed from the DNA. The sample table lists tens of thousands of clones, about 90% of them with a count of one. Clones ranked in the top ten supply 24% of the sample.

V is reduced by 4 bases and J by 5 bases, leaving a spacing of 15 bases between them. The CDR3 runs 14 amino acids, cysteine and phenylalanine included. Only the CDR3 portion is preserved as DNA: 42 bases, with reading frame beginning at the first base. Via the germline V gene (reference sequence), CDR1 is SGHNT and CDR2 YYREEE. Specimen: peripheral blood, collected at surgery. The chain links TRBV5-4 with TRBJ1-1; possibly the D gene is TRBD1, per 6 matching bases. The receptor's source is a girl between 2 and 10 years old with Rasmussen encephalitis and intractable seizures. The CDR3 sequence is CASSVQGSATEAFF. The nucleotides are TGTGCCAGCAGCGTCCAGGGGTCGGCGACTGAAGCTTTCTTT. The entire variable domain, with the stretches around the CDR3 drawn from the reference TRBV5-4 and TRBJ1-1 proteins, is ETGVTQSPTHLIKTRGQQVTLRCSSQSGHNTVSWYQQALGQGPQFIFQYYREEENGRGNFPPRFSGLQFPNYSSELNVNALELDDSALYLCASSVQGSATEAFFGQGTRLTVV.